This TCR beta chain came from a study of early T cells in non-severe SARS-CoV-2 infection. Study-wide results and limits: There was a bias toward anti-spike CD8 responses in VDJdb matching, which missed private and CD4 specificities.

At least ten counts were recorded for this clonotype. Its antigen is currently unknown. Tagging with unique molecular identifiers was applied to individual cDNA molecules. TCRdb reanalysed the 5' RACE reads using MiXCR and keeps one entry per CDR3 protein. Here the sample spans around 82,000 distinct CDR3 sequences, approximately 12% being singletons. Germline CDR1 is SGHNT and CDR2 is YENEEA. V shed 4 bases and J shed 8 bases, with 15 bases lying between them. The CDR3 extends over 14 amino acids. The clonotype was recovered from an adult who was a healthcare worker with PCR-confirmed SARS-CoV-2 infection or an uninfected control (not recorded which). The chain links TRBV11-3 to TRBJ2-1; TRBD2 is a possible D gene (5 bases). The specimen sequenced was whole blood. The CDR3: CASSYRGFGDEQFF. The DNA for the CDR3 is TGTGCCAGCAGCTATAGAGGATTCGGGGATGAGCAGTTCTTC.